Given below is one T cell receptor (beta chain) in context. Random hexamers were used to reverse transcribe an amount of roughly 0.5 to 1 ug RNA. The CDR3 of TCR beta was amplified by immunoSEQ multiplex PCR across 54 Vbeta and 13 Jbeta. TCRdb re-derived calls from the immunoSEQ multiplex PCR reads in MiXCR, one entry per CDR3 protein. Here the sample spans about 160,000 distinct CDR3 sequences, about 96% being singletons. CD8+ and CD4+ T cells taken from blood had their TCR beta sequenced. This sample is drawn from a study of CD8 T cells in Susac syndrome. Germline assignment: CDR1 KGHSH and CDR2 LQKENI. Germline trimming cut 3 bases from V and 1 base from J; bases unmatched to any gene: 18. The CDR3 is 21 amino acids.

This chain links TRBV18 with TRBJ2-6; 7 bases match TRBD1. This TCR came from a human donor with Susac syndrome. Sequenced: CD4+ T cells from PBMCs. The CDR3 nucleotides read TGTGCCAGCTCACCCTTAAGACCAGGACAGGTCGCAAGATCTGGGGCCAACGTCCTGACTTTC. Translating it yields CASSPLRPGQVARSGANVLTF.